One sample yielded the 14 T cell receptor beta chains listed below, sequenced in a study of cytomegalovirus exposure and HLA in healthy donors. PCR primers comprised 60 Vbeta and 13 Jbeta primers. Here immunoSEQ multiplex PCR was the method, and the copy in TCRdb shows in-frame clones only, minus some. The sample holds around 100,000 clones, 70% to 80% seen once. The sample was PBMCs. The receptors derive from an older woman in good health and CMV-seropositive.

This sequence joins TRBV25-1 and TRBJ2-5, with 9 bases that match TRBD1. Gene TRBJ2-7 matches the end of the DNA better, so the J call may be wrong. The germline V gene has CDR1 MGHDK and CDR2 SYGVNS. The CDR3 consists of 15 residues. The CDR3 here is CASSPFNRGQYEQYF. The DNA of the CDR3 is TGTGCCAGCAGCCCTTTTAACAGGGGGCAATACGAGCAGTACTTC.

This chain links TRBV7-9 with TRBJ2-3; 7 bases map to TRBD1. V dropped 5 bases and J dropped 3; count of bases not matched to a gene: 5. Germline-derived CDR1 and CDR2 are SEHNR and FQNEAQ (reference sequence). This CDR3 contains 14 residues. The CDR3: CASSQTGRTDTQYF. CDR3 bases: TGTGCCAGCAGCCAGACAGGGCGGACAGATACGCAGTATTTT.

The rearrangement joins TRBV6-6 to TRBJ1-5; the match to TRBD1 covers 7 bases. This CDR3 spans 15 amino acids. From germline, CDR1 is MNHNY and CDR2 SVGAGI (reference sequence). V was pared by 0 bases and J by 8 bases, with 7 bases of the junction left unmatched. The CDR3 spells CASSYSSGGTEPQHF. CDR3 DNA: TGTGCCAGCAGTTACTCATCAGGGGGAACGGAGCCCCAGCATTTT.

This chain's CDR3 is CASSQGGENSPLHF. CDR3 DNA sequence: TGCGCCAGCAGCCAAGGAGGGGAGAATTCACCCCTCCACTTT. The chain joins TRBV10-1 to TRBJ1-6; weak D call: TRBD1 (5 bases). This CDR3 spans 14 amino acids. Germline V gene lookup returns CDR1 WNHNN and CDR2 SYGVQD (reference sequence). Trimming removed 6 bases at V and 7 bases at J, with 13 bases between.

The rearrangement joins TRBV15 to TRBJ2-7; 7 positions agree with TRBD2. The CDR3 totals 15 residues. V lost 0 bases to trimming and J lost 2 bases; unmatched junction nucleotides: 4. Germline V gives CDR1 LNHNV, CDR2 YYDKDF (reference sequence). The CDR3 region is CATSRDTAGAYEQYF. The CDR3 coding sequence is TGTGCCACCAGCAGAGATACCGCGGGAGCCTACGAGCAGTACTTC.

The V gene is TRBV28, the J gene TRBJ2-7, with D possibly TRBD2 on 5 matching bases. CDR3 length: 14 amino acids. The V end lost 4 bases, the J end lost 5 bases, and 15 bases lay between the germline ends. Looked up from germline, CDR1 is MDHEN and CDR2 is SYDVKM. CDR3 sequence: CASSSPRLGDEQYF. CDR3 nucleotide sequence: TGTGCCAGCAGTTCACCCCGGTTGGGAGACGAGCAGTACTTC.

The rearrangement uses TRBV19 and TRBJ1-1, with D hard to call. CDR1 is LNHDA and CDR2 is SQIVND in the germline V gene (reference sequence). The CDR3 is 14 amino acids. V was trimmed by 9 bases and J by 1 base, leaving 15 bases between them. CDR3 DNA: TGTGCCAGCAACATGGTACGGGGGAACACTGAAGCTTTCTTT. Its protein product is CASNMVRGNTEAFF.

J is TRBJ2-1 and V is TRBV6-5, with D unresolved. The CDR3 runs 14 residues. Germline V gene sequence: CDR1 MNHEY, CDR2 SVGAGI. Between the trimmed V and J ends, which lost 0 bases and 7 bases, there was a span of 10 bases. CDR3 protein: CASSYSLVENEQFF. CDR3 in DNA: TGTGCCAGCAGTTACTCCCTAGTGGAGAATGAGCAGTTCTTC.

The chain joins TRBV2 to TRBJ1-1; TRBD1 agrees at 7 bases. CDR3 length equals 13 residues. Looked up from germline, CDR1 is SNHLY and CDR2 is FYNNEI. V lost 5 bases, J lost 2 bases, and 2 bases stayed unmatched. The CDR3 DNA is TGTGCCAGCAGTAGGGACAGAAACACTGAAGCTTTCTTT. Its translation: CASSRDRNTEAFF.

The chain recombines TRBV25-1 with TRBJ2-1; possible D gene TRBD2, 6 bases. Deletions cut 1 base from V and 5 bases from J, with 12 bases between. Germline V lookup: CDR1 MGHDK, CDR2 SYGVNS. This CDR3 has 15 amino acids. CDR3 sequence: CASSEWREDHNEQFF. The CDR3 coding sequence is TGTGCCAGCAGTGAATGGAGGGAGGACCACAATGAGCAGTTCTTC.

The gene calls are TRBV2 and TRBJ1-2; TRBD1 agrees at 9 bases. J was trimmed by 5 bases and V by 6 bases; bases with no gene match: 7. Germline lookup yields CDR1 SNHLY and CDR2 FYNNEI. The CDR3 loop spans 14 amino acids. CDR3 residues: CASSPGQGLYGYTF. As DNA, the CDR3 is TGTGCCAGCAGCCCGGGACAGGGACTTTATGGCTACACCTTC.

This chain links TRBV6-5 with TRBJ2-7, with TRBD2 matching over 11 bases. CDR1 and CDR2 (germline): MNHEY, SVGAGI. The CDR3 extends over 16 amino acids. The J segment lost 2 bases and the V segment lost 0 bases, leaving 3 bases of the junction unmatched. For the CDR3, the DNA is TGTGCCAGCAGTTACTCTGGACTAGCGGGCCCCTACGAGCAGTACTTC. This translates into CASSYSGLAGPYEQYF.

The V call is TRBV6-5, the J call TRBJ2-1, with 9 bases matching TRBD2. Germline CDR1 is MNHEY and CDR2 is SVGAGI. The trim removed 2 bases at V and 3 bases at J, leaving 5 bases unmatched. The CDR3 loop spans 16 amino acids. Here the CDR3 DNA reads TGTGCCAGCAGTTACGGCCTAGCGGGGAGCTACAATGAGCAGTTCTTC. Translation gives CASSYGLAGSYNEQFF.

The chain carries TRBV19 and TRBJ1-6; perhaps TRBD1 as D (5 bases). CDR1 and CDR2 (germline): LNHDA, SQIVND (reference sequence). V lost 7 bases and J 8 bases, leaving 15 bases between the germline ends. This CDR3 is 14 amino acids long. CDR3 in amino acids: CASKRGDFDSPLHF. The CDR3 region has the DNA TGTGCCAGTAAGCGCGGGGACTTTGATTCACCCCTCCACTTT.